This TCR beta chain derives from a study of Ad26.COV2.S vaccination and SARS-CoV-2 variants. Study at large: In the COV1001 trial, the donor was in the Ad26.COV2.S arm.

Germline CDR1 is SGDLS and CDR2 is YYNGEE. This CDR3 has 13 amino acids. After removal of 6 bases from V and 2 bases from J, the junction contained 3 bases not matched to a gene. Using immunoSEQ multiplex PCR, the repertoire was profiled, and TCRdb retains in-frame clones only, with some absent. Found here are hundreds of thousands of clones, around 82% of them singletons; the top ten hold almost 7.5%. Documented treatment: about 20 received Ad26.COV2.S at low or high dose, single or two shots; several received placebo; per-sample allocation not given. Day 63 following the first vaccine or placebo injection was when the samples were taken.

The chain links TRBV9 to TRBJ1-2; 8 bases are a match to TRBD1. The TCR was taken from a person between 18 and 65 years old who received the Ad26.COV2.S COVID-19 vaccine or a placebo. The sequencing here drew on peripheral blood, taken in a trial of Ad26.COV2.S vaccine versus placebo. The CDR3 DNA is TGTGCCAGCACCAACAGGGGGAACTATGGCTACACCTTC. It is translated as CASTNRGNYGYTF. Based on the CDR3 plus reference TRBV9 and TRBJ1-2, the full variable domain is DSGVTQTPKHLITATGQRVTLRCSPRSGDLSVYWYQQSLDQGLQFLIQYYNGEERAKGNILERFSAQQFPDLHSELNLSSLELGDSALYFCASTNRGNYGYTFGSGTRLTVV.